Shown below are 13 T cell receptor beta chains from a single sample sequenced in a study of Graves' ophthalmopathy and Graves' hyperthyroidism. The study amplified TCR beta CDR3 regions using RNA transcripts. Amplification began with first-round RT-PCR using HTBI primers, then second-round multiplex PCR was performed. TCRdb processed the multiplex PCR reads anew with MiXCR; each CDR3 protein has one entry. The sample carries about 590,000 distinct CDR3 sequences, about 40% recorded once. The sequenced sample was peripheral blood or thyroid tissue (not recorded which). These receptors were taken from an adult man with Graves' hyperthyroidism.

This clonotype appeared many times. CDR3 sequence reads: CASSPEGGTEAFF. CDR3 bases: TGTGCCAGCAGCCCAGAGGGCGGAACTGAAGCTTTCTTT. This chain links TRBV7-3 with TRBJ1-1; D is undetermined. The CDR3 is 13 residues long. V was shortened by 5 bases and J by 5 bases, with 12 bases between the two germline ends. Germline lookup yields CDR1 SGHTA and CDR2 FQGTGA. The whole variable domain, remainder taken from reference TRBV7-3 and TRBJ1-1, is GAGVSQTPSNKVTEKGKYVELRCDPISGHTALYWYRQSLGQGPEFLIYFQGTGAADDSGLPNDRFFAVRPEGSVSTLKIQRTERGDSAVYLCASSPEGGTEAFFGQGTRLTVV.

The chain couples TRBV15 to TRBJ1-5; the D is unclear. Germline loops: CDR1 LNHNV, CDR2 YYDKDF (reference sequence). Deletions cut 0 bases from V and 11 bases from J, with 17 bases between. The CDR3 consists of 15 residues. In DNA, the CDR3 is TGTGCCACCAGCAGAGATCGCGAGGGAGCCGAGACCCAGCATTTT. Translation: CATSRDREGAETQHF.

This clonotype was observed once. This may arise from a read error, as a much more abundant clone is one base away. The genes are TRBV12-3 or TRBV12-4 and TRBJ1-1; D is ambiguous. The CDR3 consists of 16 residues. CDR3 DNA: TGTGCCAGCAGTCCCTATATGGGTGGGTTAACTACTGAAGCTTCCTTT. This encodes CASSPYMGGLTTEASF.

This clonotype has a count of ten or more. J is TRBJ1-5 and V is TRBV6-6; D call uncertain. Trimming cost V 7 bases and J 7 bases, with 14 bases left between them. The CDR3 sequence is 13 residues long. The germline CDR1 and CDR2 sequences are MNHNY and SVGAGI (reference sequence). The CDR3 sequence: CASTNTSYQPQHF. CDR3 bases: TGTGCCAGCACAAACACTTCCTACCAGCCCCAGCATTTT.

Ten or more counts support this clonotype. The gene calls are TRBV6-5 and TRBJ2-5; unclear D gene. CDR1 is MNHEY, CDR2 SVGAGI, per germline. This CDR3 is built from 13 residues. V gave up 8 bases and J gave up 0 bases, with 10 bases separating them. CDR3 amino acids: CASSSDDQETQYF. In DNA form, the CDR3 reads TGTGCCAGCTCTAGTGATGACCAAGAGACCCAGTACTTC.

This clonotype was observed at least ten times. V usage is TRBV19 and J usage is TRBJ1-5, with D possibly being TRBD1 (5 bases). Trimming shortened V by 2 bases and J by 6 bases, and 14 bases separated the two germline ends. CDR1 is LNHDA, CDR2 SQIVND, per germline (reference sequence). This CDR3 has 15 amino acids. CDR3 sequence (DNA): TGTGCCAGTAGTATACGCAGGGAAGAGTCTCAGCCCCAGCATTTT. It codes for CASSIRREESQPQHF.

Only a few counts were recorded for this clonotype. The chain links TRBV5-4 to TRBJ2-5; tentative D call: TRBD2 (6 bases). The V end was cut by 2 bases, the J end by 4 bases, with 15 bases between. This CDR3 spans 15 amino acids. Germline CDR1 SGHNT, CDR2 YYREEE (reference sequence). The CDR3 here is CASSLPPTSLETQYF. CDR3 DNA sequence: TGTGCCAGCAGCTTACCCCCGACTAGTTTAGAGACCCAGTACTTC.

This clonotype has a count of ten or more. The rearrangement links TRBV14 to TRBJ1-3; D is undetermined. V lost 3 bases to trimming and J lost 1 base, with 10 bases between them. This CDR3 is 15 amino acids long. Looked up from germline, CDR1 is SGHDN and CDR2 is FVKESK. As DNA, the CDR3 is TGTGCCAGCAGCCATCTTCCGGTTTCTGGAAACACCATATATTTT. It is translated as CASSHLPVSGNTIYF.

The chain employs TRBV24-1 and TRBJ2-5; D is unresolved. The CDR3 extends over 14 amino acids. V lost 11 bases to trimming and J lost 1 base, with 16 bases between them. The germline V gene encodes CDR1 KGHDR and CDR2 SFDVKD. This CDR3 is CASSQRATQETQYF. The DNA for the CDR3 is TGTGCCAGCAGCCAAAGGGCTACCCAAGAGACCCAGTACTTC.

In its sample, this clonotype was seen many times. The rearrangement joins TRBV12-3 or TRBV12-4 to TRBJ1-4; TRBD1 matches at 8 bases. Trimming at V came to 2 bases and at J to 8 bases, leaving 10 bases not matched to a gene. This CDR3 has 16 residues. CDR3 nucleotides: TGTGCCAGCAGTTTAACTGACAGGGGACCAGACGAAAAACTGTTTTTT. Protein: CASSLTDRGPDEKLFF.

This clonotype was observed a few times. This chain links TRBV6-1 with TRBJ1-4, with a tentative D call TRBD1 (5 bases). The CDR3 is 13 amino acids. Trimming took 3 bases from V and 5 from J, leaving 7 bases between them. CDR1 MNHNS and CDR2 SASEGT come from the germline V gene. The CDR3, as DNA: TGTGCCAGCAGTGACAGGGTAAATGAAAAACTGTTTTTT. Encoded protein: CASSDRVNEKLFF.

This clonotype came up many times. V is TRBV12-3 or TRBV12-4 and J is TRBJ1-2; D is perhaps TRBD1 (6 bases). V was shortened by 2 bases and J by 5 bases, with 18 bases between the two germline ends. The CDR3 contains 16 residues. CDR3 sequence reads: CASSLKTGHIPYGYTF. For the CDR3, the DNA is TGTGCCAGCAGTTTAAAGACAGGACACATACCGTATGGCTACACCTTC.

There are many counts of this clonotype. The CDR3 DNA reads TGTGCCAGCAGCTTAACTCAGGGAGCGGGCACTGAAGCTTTCTTT. It encodes CASSLTQGAGTEAFF. This rearrangement joins TRBV11-2 to TRBJ1-1; tentatively, D is TRBD1 (5 bases). This CDR3 contains 15 residues. Germline values: CDR1 SGHAT, CDR2 FQNNGV. Trimming stripped 2 bases from V and 4 bases from J, with 14 bases between.